These T cell receptor beta chains were read from a single sample in a study of cytomegalovirus exposure and HLA in healthy donors. Libraries were prepared by immunoSEQ multiplex PCR; TCRdb keeps only in-frame clonotypes and omits some of them. The sample records about 160,000 clones, 80% being singletons. The specimen was PBMCs. These receptors were taken from a man in his late teens or twenties in good health and CMV-seropositive. Each CDR3 is given with its conserved first and last residue. Fields, in order: V gene, clone size, D gene, J gene, CDR3 DNA, CDR3 protein. The D gene is left open where the match is weak. Size values are once, few and many counts, or a class for expanded clones, and some rows have none.

v_call: TRBV27
clone_size: NA
d_call: NA
j_call: TRBJ1-1
cdr3_nt: TGTGCCAGCAGTTTAGTTCGGGGGACCACTGAAGCTTTCTTT
cdr3_aa: CASSLVRGTTEAFF

v_call: TRBV4-2
clone_size: NA
d_call: TRBD2
j_call: TRBJ2-3
cdr3_nt: TGTGCCAGCAGCCCCGGACTAGCGTTAGATACGCAGTATTTT
cdr3_aa: CASSPGLALDTQYF

v_call: TRBV15
clone_size: NA
d_call: NA
j_call: TRBJ2-2
cdr3_nt: TGTGCCACCAGCAGAGATCTCGGCGGGGAGAACACCGGGGAGCTGTTTTTT
cdr3_aa: CATSRDLGGENTGELFF

v_call: TRBV7-6
clone_size: NA
d_call: NA
j_call: TRBJ2-6
cdr3_nt: TGTGCCAGCAGCTTAGCGAAGCATGGTGAGGCCAACGTCCTGACTTTC
cdr3_aa: CASSLAKHGEANVLTF

v_call: TRBV6-5
clone_size: NA
d_call: NA
j_call: TRBJ1-3
cdr3_nt: TGTGCCAGCAGTTACTCTATCGGGAGCCCTGGAAACACCATATATTTT
cdr3_aa: CASSYSIGSPGNTIYF

v_call: TRBV15
clone_size: NA
d_call: NA
j_call: TRBJ1-3
cdr3_nt: TGTGCCACCACGGGTGACAGAGGATTCTCTGGAAACACCATATATTTT
cdr3_aa: CATTGDRGFSGNTIYF

v_call: TRBV10-2
clone_size: NA
d_call: NA
j_call: TRBJ2-1
cdr3_nt: TGCGCCAGCAGTCCCCCCCGACTGGTTTCGGATCATGAGCAGTTCTTC
cdr3_aa: CASSPPRLVSDHEQFF

v_call: TRBV5-5
clone_size: NA
d_call: TRBD2
j_call: TRBJ2-2
cdr3_nt: TGTGCCAGCAGTCGCGGACTAGGAACCGGGGAGCTGTTTTTT
cdr3_aa: CASSRGLGTGELFF

v_call: TRBV11-3
clone_size: once
d_call: TRBD2
j_call: TRBJ2-1
cdr3_nt: TGTGCCAGCAGCGAAACGGGACTAGCGGGATACAATGAGCAGTTCTTC
cdr3_aa: CASSETGLAGYNEQFF

v_call: TRBV6-5
clone_size: NA
d_call: NA
j_call: TRBJ2-2
cdr3_nt: TGTGCCAGCAGCAGGGACACCGCGAACACCGGGGAGCTGTTTTTT
cdr3_aa: CASSRDTANTGELFF

v_call: TRBV6-1
clone_size: NA
d_call: NA
j_call: TRBJ1-5
cdr3_nt: TGTGCCAGCAGTGACCGGGATTATAGCAATCAGCCCCAGCATTTT
cdr3_aa: CASSDRDYSNQPQHF

v_call: TRBV6-1
clone_size: NA
d_call: NA
j_call: TRBJ1-5
cdr3_nt: TGTGCCAGCAGTGGACCTTTCACGGGGTCAAATCAGCCCCAGCATTTT
cdr3_aa: CASSGPFTGSNQPQHF

v_call: TRBV7-8
clone_size: NA
d_call: TRBD1
j_call: TRBJ1-1
cdr3_nt: TGTGCCAGCAGCCCCCGGACAGGGGGCCACACTGAAGCTTTCTTT
cdr3_aa: CASSPRTGGHTEAFF

v_call: TRBV6-6
clone_size: NA
d_call: TRBD1
j_call: TRBJ1-4
cdr3_nt: TGTGCCAGCAGTTCAGACAGGGGCGATGAAAAACTGTTTTTT
cdr3_aa: CASSSDRGDEKLFF

v_call: TRBV30
clone_size: NA
d_call: NA
j_call: TRBJ1-5
cdr3_nt: TGTGCCTGGGGGGGCCACAATCAGCCCCAGCATTTT
cdr3_aa: CAWGGHNQPQHF

v_call: TRBV6-1
clone_size: NA
d_call: TRBD1
j_call: TRBJ2-3
cdr3_nt: TGTGCCAGCAGCAGTACGGGACAGGGGGTAGATACGCAGTATTTT
cdr3_aa: CASSSTGQGVDTQYF

v_call: TRBV6-6
clone_size: once
d_call: TRBD1
j_call: TRBJ1-5
cdr3_nt: TGTGCCAGCAGACCGGGACAGGGAGGGCCCCAGCATTTT
cdr3_aa: CASRPGQGGPQHF

v_call: TRBV7-9
clone_size: NA
d_call: NA
j_call: TRBJ1-3
cdr3_nt: TGTTCCAGCAGCCTCCCAGGGGAGGGCGGTGGAAACACCATATATTTT
cdr3_aa: CSSSLPGEGGGNTIYF

v_call: TRBV5-1
clone_size: NA
d_call: NA
j_call: TRBJ2-1
cdr3_nt: TGCGCCAGCAGCTTGTTGGGGAGAAACAATGAGCAGTTCTTC
cdr3_aa: CASSLLGRNNEQFF

v_call: TRBV20-1
clone_size: NA
d_call: NA
j_call: TRBJ2-5
cdr3_nt: TGCAGTGCTAGCGGGGAGGAGACCCAGTACTTC
cdr3_aa: CSASGEETQYF

v_call: TRBV5-4
clone_size: NA
d_call: TRBD2
j_call: TRBJ2-3
cdr3_nt: TGTGCCAGCAGCCCCGAAACCGGGACTAGCGGCACAGATACGCAGTATTTT
cdr3_aa: CASSPETGTSGTDTQYF

v_call: TRBV19
clone_size: NA
d_call: TRBD1
j_call: TRBJ2-1
cdr3_nt: TGTGCCAGTAGGTACGGGACAGGGAACTATGAGCAGTTCTTC
cdr3_aa: CASRYGTGNYEQFF

v_call: TRBV5-1
clone_size: NA
d_call: TRBD2
j_call: TRBJ2-5
cdr3_nt: TGCGCCAGCAGCTTTGCGGGGGAAGAGACCCAGTACTTC
cdr3_aa: CASSFAGEETQYF

v_call: TRBV15
clone_size: NA
d_call: NA
j_call: TRBJ1-1
cdr3_nt: TGTGCCACCAGCAGAGATTGGGCAACAGGGACTAAAGCTTTCTTT
cdr3_aa: CATSRDWATGTKAFF

v_call: TRBV10-2
clone_size: NA
d_call: TRBD1
j_call: TRBJ1-1
cdr3_nt: TGCGCCAGCCATATTCGGACAGGGGACACTGAAGCTTTCTTT
cdr3_aa: CASHIRTGDTEAFF

v_call: TRBV9
clone_size: NA
d_call: NA
j_call: TRBJ2-1
cdr3_nt: TGTGCCAGCAGCTCTACCGAGGGATCCTACAATGAGCAGTTCTTC
cdr3_aa: CASSSTEGSYNEQFF

v_call: TRBV6-1
clone_size: NA
d_call: TRBD1
j_call: TRBJ2-1
cdr3_nt: TGTGCCAGCAGCCGGGACAGGGGATACAATGAGCAGTTCTTC
cdr3_aa: CASSRDRGYNEQFF

v_call: TRBV18
clone_size: NA
d_call: TRBD1
j_call: TRBJ1-2
cdr3_nt: TGTGCCAGCTCACCGGGACAGGGGGTTCACTATGGCTACACCTTC
cdr3_aa: CASSPGQGVHYGYTF

v_call: TRBV7-9
clone_size: NA
d_call: TRBD1
j_call: TRBJ1-1
cdr3_nt: TGTGCCAGCAGCACACCGGACAGGGGGAGCACTGAAGCTTTCTTT
cdr3_aa: CASSTPDRGSTEAFF

v_call: TRBV5-4
clone_size: NA
d_call: TRBD2
j_call: TRBJ2-1
cdr3_nt: TGTGCCAGCACCGGACTAGCGGGAGTTGAGCAGTTCTTC
cdr3_aa: CASTGLAGVEQFF

v_call: TRBV18
clone_size: NA
d_call: TRBD1
j_call: TRBJ2-5
cdr3_nt: TGTGCCAGCTCACCAGGACAGGCGCTCCAAGAGACCCAGTACTTC
cdr3_aa: CASSPGQALQETQYF

v_call: TRBV7-2
clone_size: NA
d_call: NA
j_call: TRBJ1-2
cdr3_nt: TGTGCCAGCAGCTTAGATGGGCAGGTTGTCGGTGGCTACACCTTC
cdr3_aa: CASSLDGQVVGGYTF

v_call: TRBV7-2
clone_size: NA
d_call: NA
j_call: TRBJ1-1
cdr3_nt: TGTGCCAGCAGCTTCGCGGAGAACACTGAAGCTTTCTTT
cdr3_aa: CASSFAENTEAFF

v_call: TRBV7-2
clone_size: NA
d_call: TRBD2
j_call: TRBJ2-6
cdr3_nt: TGTGCCAGCAGCGAGCGGGGGACCAACGTCCTGACTTTC
cdr3_aa: CASSERGTNVLTF

v_call: TRBV5-1
clone_size: NA
d_call: TRBD1
j_call: TRBJ1-1
cdr3_nt: TGCGCCAGCAGCGTCGGACAGGGGGCCGCTGAAGCTTTCTTT
cdr3_aa: CASSVGQGAAEAFF

v_call: TRBV7-8
clone_size: NA
d_call: NA
j_call: TRBJ1-5
cdr3_nt: TGTGCCAGCAGCTTAGAGGAGATCGGGGGGCGGTATCAGCCCCAGCATTTT
cdr3_aa: CASSLEEIGGRYQPQHF

v_call: TRBV4-1
clone_size: NA
d_call: NA
j_call: TRBJ1-5
cdr3_nt: TGCGCCAGCAGCCAAGCGGCAGGGCGGGGGCAGCCCCAGCATTTT
cdr3_aa: CASSQAAGRGQPQHF

v_call: TRBV5-1
clone_size: NA
d_call: NA
j_call: TRBJ2-3
cdr3_nt: TGCGCCAGCAGCTTGGGTCCGTCCACAGATACGCAGTATTTT
cdr3_aa: CASSLGPSTDTQYF

v_call: TRBV13
clone_size: few
d_call: TRBD1
j_call: TRBJ1-1
cdr3_nt: TGTGCCAGCAGCTTATCCGGACAGGTATTAGGGGAGATTTGGAACACTGAAGCTTTCTTT
cdr3_aa: CASSLSGQVLGEIWNTEAFF

v_call: TRBV14
clone_size: NA
d_call: NA
j_call: TRBJ1-5
cdr3_nt: TGTGCCAGCAGCCAAGGACGGAGAAATCAGCCCCAGCATTTT
cdr3_aa: CASSQGRRNQPQHF

v_call: TRBV7-8
clone_size: once
d_call: NA
j_call: TRBJ2-1
cdr3_nt: TGTGCCAGCAGCCCCGGCTCCGGCGGTGTCGATGAGCAGTTCTTC
cdr3_aa: CASSPGSGGVDEQFF

v_call: TRBV7-9
clone_size: NA
d_call: NA
j_call: TRBJ1-2
cdr3_nt: TGTGCCAGCAGCTTGGGGGCTCGGGGCTATGGCTACACCTTC
cdr3_aa: CASSLGARGYGYTF

v_call: TRBV9
clone_size: few
d_call: TRBD1
j_call: TRBJ1-2
cdr3_nt: TGTGCCAGCAGCCCTCGACAGGGGGCGGCTAACTATGGCTACACCTTC
cdr3_aa: CASSPRQGAANYGYTF

v_call: TRBV5-1
clone_size: NA
d_call: NA
j_call: TRBJ1-3
cdr3_nt: TGCGCCAGCAGCTTGGAAGCTGGTGGAAACACCATATATTTT
cdr3_aa: CASSLEAGGNTIYF

v_call: TRBV7-2
clone_size: NA
d_call: NA
j_call: TRBJ2-2
cdr3_nt: TGTGCCAGCAGACCCGGGACAACCGGGGAGCTGTTTTTT
cdr3_aa: CASRPGTTGELFF

v_call: TRBV5-5
clone_size: once
d_call: NA
j_call: TRBJ1-5
cdr3_nt: TGTGCCAGCAGCCTCTCAGGGCGCGTCGATCAGCCCCAGCATTTT
cdr3_aa: CASSLSGRVDQPQHF

v_call: TRBV27
clone_size: NA
d_call: TRBD1
j_call: TRBJ1-2
cdr3_nt: TGTGCCAGCAGTTCCCTTTCTGGACAGGGGGCCTATGGCTACACCTTT
cdr3_aa: CASSSLSGQGAYGYTF

v_call: TRBV27
clone_size: NA
d_call: TRBD1
j_call: TRBJ2-7
cdr3_nt: TGTGCCAGCAGTTCCCGAACCTTGACAGGGGTATACGAGCAGTACTTC
cdr3_aa: CASSSRTLTGVYEQYF

v_call: TRBV7-9
clone_size: NA
d_call: NA
j_call: TRBJ1-2
cdr3_nt: TGTTCCAGCAGCTTTCTGTTGGGGCAGTCCGGCTACACCTTC
cdr3_aa: CSSSFLLGQSGYTF

v_call: TRBV2
clone_size: NA
d_call: NA
j_call: TRBJ2-7
cdr3_nt: TGTGCCATCACTGCCCACCTCTCCTACGAGCAGTACTTC
cdr3_aa: CAITAHLSYEQYF

v_call: TRBV4-1
clone_size: NA
d_call: NA
j_call: TRBJ2-7
cdr3_nt: TGCGCCAGCAGCCCGACAGAAGGTGGTTCCTACGAGCAGTACTTC
cdr3_aa: CASSPTEGGSYEQYF

v_call: TRBV14
clone_size: NA
d_call: NA
j_call: TRBJ1-4
cdr3_nt: TGTGCCAGCAGCCAAAGGGGAGGGGGTAATGAAAAACTGTTTTTT
cdr3_aa: CASSQRGGGNEKLFF

v_call: TRBV19
clone_size: NA
d_call: TRBD1
j_call: TRBJ1-2
cdr3_nt: TGTGCCAGTAGTCCCTCCCCCAGGGGGCTGTTTGGCTACACCTTC
cdr3_aa: CASSPSPRGLFGYTF

v_call: TRBV6-5
clone_size: NA
d_call: NA
j_call: TRBJ1-1
cdr3_nt: TGTGCCAGCAGTTACTCGTTCAGGGTGAACACTGAAGCTTTCTTT
cdr3_aa: CASSYSFRVNTEAFF

v_call: TRBV19
clone_size: NA
d_call: NA
j_call: TRBJ1-5
cdr3_nt: TGTGCCAGTAGTCCGAATAGGTACAGCCTGAGCAATCAGCCCCAGCATTTT
cdr3_aa: CASSPNRYSLSNQPQHF

v_call: TRBV4-1
clone_size: NA
d_call: TRBD2
j_call: TRBJ2-3
cdr3_nt: TGCGCCAGCAGCCAAGGGACTAGGACGACAGATACGCAGTATTTT
cdr3_aa: CASSQGTRTTDTQYF